This entry features one T cell receptor (beta chain) sequence. Its antigen is unknown. In germline, CDR1 is SEHNR, CDR2 FQNEAQ (reference sequence). This CDR3 is built from 14 residues. Germline trimming cut 2 bases from V and 7 bases from J; bases unmatched to any gene: 4. The source of the sample is a study of cytomegalovirus exposure and HLA in healthy donors. Across the study: Ancestry clustering placed roughly 86% of 350 to 500 genotyped donors in the Caucasian-associated cluster.

This PCR relied on a set of 60 Vbeta primers and 13 Jbeta primers. TCRdb's table, derived via immunoSEQ multiplex PCR, lists solely in-frame clones and lacks some. The sample records roughly 110,000 clones, roughly 80% being singletons. Nominal health characterized the donors when sampled, though unrecorded immune exposures were likely. General observations from the study: Association of about 17,000 TCR beta sequences with HLA alleles was found at 0.05 false discovery rate in a later analysis.

The chain is built from TRBV7-9 and TRBJ1-4, with 7 bases fitting TRBD1. The source of this sequence is a man between 35 and 55 years old in good health and CMV-seronegative. The sequencing sample was made of PBMCs. The CDR3 loop is CASSLFGTVEKLFF. The CDR3 DNA is TGTGCCAGCAGCTTATTCGGGACAGTTGAAAAACTGTTTTTT. Full variable domain (missing parts from reference TRBV7-9 and TRBJ1-4): DTGVSQNPRHKITKRGQNVTFRCDPISEHNRLYWYRQTLGQGPEFLTYFQNEAQLEKSRLLSDRFSAERPKGSFSTLEIQRTEQGDSAMYLCASSLFGTVEKLFFGSGTQLSVL.